These 5 T cell receptor beta chains were sequenced from one sample in a study of Graves' ophthalmopathy and Graves' hyperthyroidism. Amplification targeted the TCR beta CDR3 regions, with RNA transcripts as the source material. Investigators did first-round RT-PCR with HTBI primers, then second-round multiplex PCR. TCRdb processed the multiplex PCR reads anew with MiXCR; each CDR3 protein has one entry. This sample has 400,000 or so distinct CDR3 sequences, with about a sixth found just once. The specimen sequenced was peripheral blood. The receptor set was obtained from an adult woman with stable Graves' hyperthyroidism.

The sample holds many counts of this clonotype. The genes are TRBV24-1 and TRBJ2-7; D gene unclear. The germline gives CDR1 KGHDR, CDR2 SFDVKD. CDR3 length equals 14 residues. V was cut by 5 bases and J by 0 bases, with 10 bases left in between. CDR3 amino acids: CATSVGHFSYEQYF. The CDR3 coding sequence is TGTGCCACCAGTGTGGGTCACTTCTCCTACGAGCAGTACTTC.

This clonotype appeared many times. The junction does not match germline at one end; this may be a read error. The V call is TRBV12-3 or TRBV12-4, the J call TRBJ2-7, with 9 nucleotides matching TRBD2. The CDR3 runs to 15 residues. The DNA for the CDR3 is TGTGACAGCAGTTTATCGGCTAGCGGGAAATACGAGCAGTACTTC. Translation: CDSSLSASGKYEQYF.

This clonotype was counted many times. The chain joins TRBV28 to TRBJ1-1; 10 bases map to TRBD1. This CDR3 comprises 16 residues. V shed 4 bases, J shed 4 bases, and the junction held 9 bases outside the gene matches. In germline, CDR1 is MDHEN, CDR2 SYDVKM. The CDR3 DNA reads TGTGCCAGCAGTTCATATCGACAGGGGGCAGGCACTGAAGCTTTCTTT. This translates into CASSSYRQGAGTEAFF.

This clonotype showed up many times. The J gene is TRBJ1-1, the V gene TRBV24-1, with 7 bases aligning to TRBD1. Per the germline V gene, CDR1 is KGHDR and CDR2 is SFDVKD. This CDR3 is built from 14 residues. After removal of 4 bases from V and 4 bases from J, the junction contained 5 bases not matched to a gene. Here the CDR3 reads CATSDPNRGTEAFF. The CDR3, as DNA: TGTGCCACCAGTGACCCGAACAGGGGCACTGAAGCTTTCTTT.

This clonotype was seen a handful of times. V is TRBV12-3 or TRBV12-4 and J is TRBJ2-2; 7 positions agree with TRBD2. The junction had 4 bases not matched to a gene; V was cut back by 5 bases and J by 4 bases. This CDR3 contains 14 residues. The CDR3 DNA sequence: TGTGCCAGCAGTCTTAGCGGGTTCACCGGGGAGCTGTTTTTT. It translates to CASSLSGFTGELFF.